The clone carrying this T cell receptor beta chain has only one observation. What it recognizes is unknown. This sample stems from a study of cytomegalovirus exposure and HLA in healthy donors. General study findings and limits: Researchers catalogued approximately 170 TCR beta chains as cytomegalovirus-associated.

Researchers ran the PCR with 60 Vbeta and 13 Jbeta primers. Sequencing used immunoSEQ multiplex PCR; TCRdb keeps in-frame clones, though not all of them. The sample contains about 130,000 clones, over 60% of which appear only once. V gave up 7 bases and J gave up 1 base, with 13 bases separating them. Germline CDR1 SQVTM, CDR2 ANQGSEA. CDR3 length equals 13 residues. The specimen sequenced was PBMCs. This receptor was obtained from a woman between 35 and 50 years old in good health and CMV-seropositive. This chain joins TRBV29-1 and TRBJ1-2, with D perhaps TRBD1 (5 bases). This CDR3 is CSAYQGFNYGYTF. The CDR3 nucleotides read TGCAGCGCCTACCAGGGATTTAACTATGGCTACACCTTC.